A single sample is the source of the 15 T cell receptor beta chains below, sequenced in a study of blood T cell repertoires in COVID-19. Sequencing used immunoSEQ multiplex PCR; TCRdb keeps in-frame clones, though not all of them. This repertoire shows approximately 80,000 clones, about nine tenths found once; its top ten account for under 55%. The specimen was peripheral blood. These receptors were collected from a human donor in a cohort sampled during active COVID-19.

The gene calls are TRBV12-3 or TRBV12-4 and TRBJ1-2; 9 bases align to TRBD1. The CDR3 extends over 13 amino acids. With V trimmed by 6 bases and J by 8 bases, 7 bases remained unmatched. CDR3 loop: CASRTGQGFGYTF. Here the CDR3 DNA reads TGTGCCAGCAGAACGGGACAGGGTTTCGGCTACACCTTC.

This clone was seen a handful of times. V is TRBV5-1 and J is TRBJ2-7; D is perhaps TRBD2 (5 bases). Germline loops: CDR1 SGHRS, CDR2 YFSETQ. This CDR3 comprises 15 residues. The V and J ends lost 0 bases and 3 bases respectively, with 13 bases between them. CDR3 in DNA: TGCGCCAGCAGCTTGGCCTTATACGGGGTCTACGAGCAGTACTTC. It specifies CASSLALYGVYEQYF.

CDR3 bases: TGTGCCAGCAGTGAGGGACTAGCGGGAGGGACCGGGGAGCTGTTTTTT. This encodes CASSEGLAGGTGELFF. This chain connects TRBV2 to TRBJ2-2; TRBD2 matches at 16 bases. Unmatched junction bases numbered 0, after V lost 3 bases and J lost 5 bases. From germline, CDR1 is SNHLY and CDR2 FYNNEI. The CDR3 contains 16 residues.

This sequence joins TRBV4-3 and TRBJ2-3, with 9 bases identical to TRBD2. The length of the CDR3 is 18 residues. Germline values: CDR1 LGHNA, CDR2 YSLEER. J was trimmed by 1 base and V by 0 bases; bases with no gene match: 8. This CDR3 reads CASSQDWASGEGTDTQYF. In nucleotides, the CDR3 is TGCGCCAGCAGCCAAGATTGGGCTAGCGGGGAGGGCACAGATACGCAGTATTTT.

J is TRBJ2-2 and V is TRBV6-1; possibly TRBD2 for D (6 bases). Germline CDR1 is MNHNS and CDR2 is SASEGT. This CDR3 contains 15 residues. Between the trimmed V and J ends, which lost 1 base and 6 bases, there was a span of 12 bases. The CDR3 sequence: CASSEERVYAGELFF. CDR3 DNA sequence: TGTGCCAGCAGTGAAGAGCGGGTTTACGCCGGGGAGCTGTTTTTT.

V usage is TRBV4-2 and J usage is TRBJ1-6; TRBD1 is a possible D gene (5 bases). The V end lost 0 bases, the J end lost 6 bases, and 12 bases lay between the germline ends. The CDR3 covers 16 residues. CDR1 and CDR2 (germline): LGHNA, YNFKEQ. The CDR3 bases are TGTGCCAGCAGCCAAGACGCAGGGAACTCTAATTCACCCCTCCACTTT. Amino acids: CASSQDAGNSNSPLHF.

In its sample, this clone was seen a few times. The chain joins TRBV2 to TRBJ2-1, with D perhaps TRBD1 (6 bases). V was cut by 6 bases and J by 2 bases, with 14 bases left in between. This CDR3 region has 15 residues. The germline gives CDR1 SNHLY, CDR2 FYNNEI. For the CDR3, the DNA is TGTGCCAGCAGAGTAACAGGGAGCGCCTACAATGAGCAGTTCTTC. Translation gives CASRVTGSAYNEQFF.

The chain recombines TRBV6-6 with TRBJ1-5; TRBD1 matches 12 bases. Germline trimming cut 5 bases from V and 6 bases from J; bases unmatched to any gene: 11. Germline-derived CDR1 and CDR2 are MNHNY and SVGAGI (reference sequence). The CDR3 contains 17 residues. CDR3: CASSPGSGTGGLQPQHF. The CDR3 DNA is TGTGCCAGCAGTCCTGGTTCTGGGACAGGGGGCCTTCAGCCCCAGCATTTT.

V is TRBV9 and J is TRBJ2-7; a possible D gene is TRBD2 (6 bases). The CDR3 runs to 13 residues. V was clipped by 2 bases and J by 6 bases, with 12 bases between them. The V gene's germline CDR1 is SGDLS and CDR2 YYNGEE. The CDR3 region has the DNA TGTGCCAGCAGCGTCCGACTAGAGGGCGAGCAGTACTTC. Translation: CASSVRLEGEQYF.

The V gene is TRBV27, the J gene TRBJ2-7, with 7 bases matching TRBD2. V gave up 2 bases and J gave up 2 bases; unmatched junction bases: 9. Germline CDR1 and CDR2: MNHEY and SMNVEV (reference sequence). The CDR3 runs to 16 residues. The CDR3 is CASSLKLAAGAYEQYF. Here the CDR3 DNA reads TGTGCCAGCAGTTTAAAATTAGCGGCGGGGGCCTACGAGCAGTACTTC.

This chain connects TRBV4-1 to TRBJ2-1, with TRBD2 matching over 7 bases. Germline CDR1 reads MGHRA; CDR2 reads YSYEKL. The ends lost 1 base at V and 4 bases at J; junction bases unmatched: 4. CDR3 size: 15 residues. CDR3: CASSQGERGYNEQFF. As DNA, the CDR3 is TGCGCCAGCAGCCAAGGGGAGCGGGGTTACAATGAGCAGTTCTTC.

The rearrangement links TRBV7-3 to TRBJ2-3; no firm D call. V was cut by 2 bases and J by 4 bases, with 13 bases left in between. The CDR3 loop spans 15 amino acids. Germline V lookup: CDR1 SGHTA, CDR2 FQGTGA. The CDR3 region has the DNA TGTGCCAGCAGCTTAGACTTAGCCCGGGCAGATACGCAGTATTTT. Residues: CASSLDLARADTQYF.

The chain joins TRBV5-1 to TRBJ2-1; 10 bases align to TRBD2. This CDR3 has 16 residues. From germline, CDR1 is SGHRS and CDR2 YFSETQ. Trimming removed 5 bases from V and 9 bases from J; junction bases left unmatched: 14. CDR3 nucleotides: TGCGCCAGCAGTCCCCCGGGGCTAGCGGGAGTCCGTGAGCAGTTCTTC. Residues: CASSPPGLAGVREQFF.

CDR3 sequence: CASSDGGLGDTEAFF. In DNA form, the CDR3 reads TGTGCCAGCAGCGACGGGGGGTTGGGGGACACTGAAGCTTTCTTT. The V and J genes are TRBV6-5 and TRBJ1-1, with D maybe TRBD1 (5 bases). Per the germline V gene, CDR1 is MNHEY and CDR2 is SVGAGI. The CDR3 runs 15 residues. The V and J ends lost 6 bases and 3 bases respectively, with 17 bases between them.

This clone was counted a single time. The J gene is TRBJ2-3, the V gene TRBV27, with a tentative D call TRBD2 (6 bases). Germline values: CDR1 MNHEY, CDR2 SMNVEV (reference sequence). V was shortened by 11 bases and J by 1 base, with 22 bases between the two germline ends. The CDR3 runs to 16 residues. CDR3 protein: CASASPRGRGTDTQYF. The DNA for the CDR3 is TGTGCCTCAGCATCTCCGCGGGGACGTGGCACAGATACGCAGTATTTT.